These 10 T cell receptor beta chains were sequenced from one sample in a study of T cell responses to AZD1222 COVID-19 vaccine. Assay: immunoSEQ multiplex PCR; the TCRdb copy retains only in-frame clones and omits some. The repertoire holds around 99,000 clones, 90% to 95% seen once, with roughly 13% in the top ten. The material was peripheral blood, obtained on day 0 of AZD1222 vaccination. These receptors were collected from an adult in good health.

This clone was seen a single time. The chain uses TRBV9 and TRBJ1-2, with D unresolved. The germline CDR1 and CDR2 sequences are SGDLS and YYNGEE. The CDR3 length is 15 residues. Trimming took 3 bases from V and 0 from J, leaving 12 bases between them. The CDR3, as DNA: TGTGCCAGCAGCGACAGACGGGAAGCTAACTATGGCTACACCTTC. Encoded protein: CASSDRREANYGYTF.

The chain is built from TRBV11-2 and TRBJ2-5; D gene ambiguous. Germline-derived CDR1 and CDR2 are SGHAT and FQNNGV. The CDR3 is 12 residues long. V dropped 4 bases and J dropped 2 bases, with 5 bases sitting between them. The CDR3 DNA sequence: TGTGCCAGCAGCTCGTCGCAAGAGACCCAGTACTTC. Encoded protein: CASSSSQETQYF.

This chain connects TRBV6-2 or TRBV6-3 to TRBJ2-1; 7 positions match TRBD2. This CDR3 is built from 16 residues. V lost 0 bases to trimming and J lost 4 bases; unmatched junction nucleotides: 6. Germline CDR1 is MNHEY and CDR2 is SVGEGT. The CDR3 DNA reads as TGTGCCAGCAGTTACTCGACCCTAGCGGTGTACAATGAGCAGTTCTTC. Translating gives CASSYSTLAVYNEQFF.

This clone has just a few counts. This rearrangement joins TRBV7-2 to TRBJ2-3; TRBD1 agrees at 8 bases. This CDR3 has 17 amino acids. The V gene end was trimmed by 5 bases and the J gene end by 5 bases; junction bases not matched to a gene: 15. Germline V lookup: CDR1 SGHTA, CDR2 FQGNSA. The CDR3 sequence: CASSPLPNRGRLDTQYF. In DNA form, the CDR3 reads TGTGCCAGCAGCCCCCTTCCTAACAGGGGGAGGTTAGATACGCAGTATTTT.

This chain connects TRBV19 to TRBJ1-2, with 10 bases that match TRBD1. CDR3 size: 14 residues. CDR1 LNHDA and CDR2 SQIVND come from the germline V gene (reference sequence). J was trimmed by 4 bases and V by 6 bases; bases with no gene match: 5. The CDR3 nucleotides read TGTGCCAGTAGGAAGGACAGGGGGACCTATGGCTACACCTTC. The encoded protein is CASRKDRGTYGYTF.

The chain couples TRBV5-6 to TRBJ1-2; D may be TRBD1 (6 bases). Germline-derived CDR1 and CDR2 are SGHDT and YYEEEE. Deletions cut 1 base from V and 2 bases from J, with 15 bases between. The CDR3 has 16 residues. The CDR3 nucleotides read TGTGCCAGCAGCTTGTGGTACCAGGGGATCAACTATGGCTACACCTTC. Encoded protein: CASSLWYQGINYGYTF.

The chain links TRBV27 to TRBJ2-7, with D hard to call. From germline, CDR1 is MNHEY and CDR2 SMNVEV (reference sequence). This CDR3 is built from 14 residues. V shed 6 bases and J shed 4 bases, with 16 bases lying between them. CDR3 sequence reads: CASRPPNRAYEQYF. For the CDR3, the DNA is TGTGCCAGCAGACCCCCGAATCGGGCTTACGAGCAGTACTTC.

J is TRBJ2-5 and V is TRBV7-2; D gene ambiguous. V dropped 5 bases and J dropped 6 bases, with 10 bases sitting between them. The CDR3 runs to 12 residues. CDR1 is SGHTA and CDR2 is FQGNSA in the germline V gene. The CDR3 nucleotides read TGTGCCAGCAGCCCTACTGTGCAGACCCAGTACTTC. Its translation: CASSPTVQTQYF.

The genes are TRBV2 and TRBJ1-6; 10 bases align to TRBD1. This CDR3 region has 14 residues. Germline V gives CDR1 SNHLY, CDR2 FYNNEI. V dropped 6 bases and J dropped 9; count of bases not matched to a gene: 5. The CDR3 coding sequence is TGTGCCAGCAGCGCGACAGGGGGCCTTTCACCCCTCCACTTT. It yields the protein CASSATGGLSPLHF.

The rearrangement links TRBV3-1 (or the pseudogene TRBV3-2) to TRBJ1-3; the match to TRBD1 covers 8 bases. Germline trimming cut 1 base from V and 0 bases from J; bases unmatched to any gene: 5. Germline V lookup: CDR1 LGHDT, CDR2 YNNKEL (reference sequence). The CDR3 is made up of 17 amino acids. The chain's CDR3 is CASSQGTGLPSGNTIYF. The CDR3 DNA reads as TGTGCCAGCAGCCAAGGGACAGGGCTCCCCTCTGGAAACACCATATATTTT.